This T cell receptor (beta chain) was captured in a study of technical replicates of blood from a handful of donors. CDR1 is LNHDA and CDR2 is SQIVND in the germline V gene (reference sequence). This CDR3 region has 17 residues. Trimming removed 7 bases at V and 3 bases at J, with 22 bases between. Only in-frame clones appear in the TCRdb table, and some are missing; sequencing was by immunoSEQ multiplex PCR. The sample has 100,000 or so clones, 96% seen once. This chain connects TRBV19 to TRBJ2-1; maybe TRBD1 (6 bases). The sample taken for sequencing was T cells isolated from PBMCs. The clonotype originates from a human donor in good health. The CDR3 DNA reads TGTGCCAGTACCGACCGTGGGGGCGTACGGGGCTACAATGAGCAGTTCTTC. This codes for CASTDRGGVRGYNEQFF.